The 27 T cell receptor beta chains given below trace back to one sample, sequenced in a study of blood T cell repertoires in COVID-19. The repertoire was sequenced with immunoSEQ multiplex PCR; TCRdb's copy has only in-frame clones and lacks some. This table has just over 650,000 clones, more than 80% appearing once. Input material: peripheral blood. These receptors all come from a young woman with acute or convalescent COVID-19.

The chain couples TRBV5-5 to TRBJ2-4; 7 bases fit TRBD2. With V trimmed by 4 bases and J by 7 bases, 11 bases remained unmatched. CDR3 size: 15 residues. Germline-derived CDR1 and CDR2 are SGHKS and YYEKEE (reference sequence). CDR3 in amino acids: CASSGGDYSQNIQYF. The CDR3 region has the DNA TGTGCCAGCAGCGGTGGGGACTACAGTCAGAACATTCAGTACTTC.

This clone has a single count. The V call is TRBV27, the J call TRBJ2-7, with a tentative D call TRBD2 (5 bases). The germline V gene has CDR1 MNHEY and CDR2 SMNVEV (reference sequence). The CDR3 contains 13 residues. V lost 5 bases to trimming and J lost 0 bases, with 8 bases between them. The CDR3 protein is CASSVRGSYEQYF. CDR3 sequence (DNA): TGTGCCAGCAGTGTCCGGGGCTCCTACGAGCAGTACTTC.

This chain links TRBV18 with TRBJ1-3; the match to TRBD1 covers 9 bases. CDR1 and CDR2 (germline): KGHSH, LQKENI. The CDR3 length is 18 residues. Trimming cost V 2 bases and J 2 bases; bases outside gene matches: 10. CDR3 nucleotide sequence: TGTGCCAGCTCACCAGTCGCGGGACAGGGCGTGGCTGGAAACACCATATATTTT. Protein product: CASSPVAGQGVAGNTIYF.

The J gene is TRBJ1-2, the V gene TRBV4-1; 10 bases line up with TRBD1. The length of the CDR3 is 16 residues. Germline V gene data show CDR1 as MGHRA and CDR2 as YSYEKL. The J segment lost 3 bases and the V segment lost 2 bases, leaving 6 bases of the junction unmatched. The CDR3 sequence: CASSQTRTGGYYGYTF. The DNA of the CDR3 is TGCGCCAGCAGCCAAACTAGGACAGGGGGGTACTATGGCTACACCTTC.

The chain employs TRBV3-1 (or the pseudogene TRBV3-2) and TRBJ2-4; 7 bases are a match to TRBD1. CDR1 is LGHDT and CDR2 is YNNKEL in the germline V gene (reference sequence). CDR3 length: 23 residues. The ends lost 2 bases at V and 0 bases at J; junction bases unmatched: 25. In DNA, the CDR3 is TGTGCCAGCAGCCAACCTTCAAGGGGGCCAGGGGCCGGTACACAACTAGCCAAAAACATTCAGTACTTC. It is translated as CASSQPSRGPGAGTQLAKNIQYF.

The chain combines TRBV28 with TRBJ1-2, with D perhaps matching TRBD1 (5 bases). Germline V gene lookup returns CDR1 MDHEN and CDR2 SYDVKM. Deletions cut 6 bases from V and 0 bases from J, with 11 bases between. This CDR3 is 14 amino acids long. The DNA of the CDR3 is TGTGCCAGCAGATTTGCAGGGACTAACTATGGCTACACCTTC. Its translation: CASRFAGTNYGYTF.

This chain links TRBV2 with TRBJ1-3; 8 bases agree with TRBD1. The CDR3 runs 14 residues. With 6 bases clipped from V and 4 bases from J, the junction kept 5 bases outside the gene matches. Germline loops: CDR1 SNHLY, CDR2 FYNNEI. The CDR3 region has the DNA TGTGCCAGCAGGGACAGGGTCGCAGGAAACACCATATATTTT. Translated: CASRDRVAGNTIYF.

The chain uses TRBV3-1 (or the pseudogene TRBV3-2) and TRBJ2-7; 8 positions match TRBD1. The CDR3 contains 16 residues. J lost 4 bases, V lost 0 bases, and 8 bases had no gene match. Germline V gene sequence: CDR1 LGHDT, CDR2 YNNKEL (reference sequence). The CDR3 region is CASSQDHQGAWYEQYF. The CDR3, as DNA: TGTGCCAGCAGCCAAGATCACCAGGGGGCTTGGTACGAGCAGTACTTC.

This clone was detected once. The rearrangement joins TRBV23-1 to TRBJ1-1; 10 nucleotides match TRBD1. TRBV23-1 is identified as an open reading frame with a role that is uncertain. This CDR3 region has 14 residues. CDR3 DNA: TGCGTCGGGGGACAGGGGAAATTCGAGACTGAAGCTTTCTTT. It encodes CVGGQGKFETEAFF.

The table lists this clone with a few counts. The chain employs TRBV18 and TRBJ2-5; 13 bases map to TRBD2. Germline CDR1 and CDR2: KGHSH and LQKENI. This CDR3 has 15 residues. V trimming: 3 bases; J trimming: 5 bases; junction bases outside the gene matches: 3. The CDR3 coding sequence is TGTGCCAGCTCACCGGGACTAGCGGGGAGGGAGACCCAGTACTTC. Translated, it gives CASSPGLAGRETQYF.

Concerning this clone: The sample has other DNA sequences that encode this CDR3 too. V and J are TRBV7-2 and TRBJ1-5; D is possibly TRBD1 (6 bases). V lost 6 bases to trimming and J lost 5 bases, with 14 bases between them. In germline, CDR1 is SGHTA, CDR2 FQGNSA. The CDR3 loop spans 14 amino acids. The CDR3 reads CASSFRQADQPQHF. CDR3 nucleotides: TGTGCCAGCAGTTTCCGACAGGCTGATCAGCCCCAGCATTTT.

This clone was detected a few times. This chain uses TRBV4-1 with TRBJ1-2; 9 bases line up with TRBD1. J was trimmed by 3 bases and V by 4 bases; bases with no gene match: 9. This CDR3 has 16 residues. Germline values: CDR1 MGHRA, CDR2 YSYEKL. CDR3 in amino acids: CASSPNPGQGYYGYTF. The CDR3 bases are TGCGCCAGCAGCCCTAATCCGGGACAGGGATACTATGGCTACACCTTC.

The V and J genes are TRBV19 and TRBJ1-1; D is undetermined. CDR3 length: 17 amino acids. Trimming removed 5 bases from V and 1 base from J, with 20 bases in between. Germline lookup yields CDR1 LNHDA and CDR2 SQIVND (reference sequence). The CDR3 DNA is TGTGCCAGTAGTCCCGAACCGACTTCTTCCCCGAACACTGAAGCTTTCTTT. This translates into CASSPEPTSSPNTEAFF. The whole variable domain, remainder taken from reference TRBV19 and TRBJ1-1, is DGGITQSPKYLFRKEGQNVTLSCEQNLNHDAMYWYRQDPGQGLRLIYYSQIVNDFQKGDIAEGYSVSREKKESFPLTVTSAQKNPTAFYLCASSPEPTSSPNTEAFFGQGTRLTVV.

The CDR3 reads CASSPAGGESQPQHF. For the CDR3, the DNA is TGTGCCAGTAGCCCAGCCGGGGGGGAGAGTCAGCCCCAGCATTTT. The chain is built from TRBV19 and TRBJ1-5; a weak D match, TRBD1 (5 bases). The V end was cut by 6 bases, the J end by 6 bases, with 18 bases between. The germline V gene has CDR1 LNHDA and CDR2 SQIVND (reference sequence). CDR3 length: 15 residues.

V and J are TRBV7-2 and TRBJ1-1; D is possibly TRBD1 (5 bases). Trimming shortened V by 2 bases and J by 4 bases, and 14 bases separated the two germline ends. This CDR3 has 15 residues. Germline CDR1 is SGHTA and CDR2 is FQGNSA. CDR3 sequence reads: CASSLLIGGGTEAFF. The CDR3 coding sequence is TGTGCCAGCAGCTTATTAATTGGGGGAGGCACTGAAGCTTTCTTT.

This chain joins TRBV19 and TRBJ2-2; D is perhaps TRBD1 (7 bases). CDR1 and CDR2 from the germline V gene are LNHDA and SQIVND (reference sequence). There are 13 residues in the CDR3. The V end lost 5 bases, the J end lost 10 bases, and 14 bases lay between the germline ends. The CDR3 bases are TGTGCCAGTAGTCCCCAGGGGGGCGAGGAGCTGTTTTTT. Protein product: CASSPQGGEELFF.

The rearrangement uses TRBV3-1 (or the pseudogene TRBV3-2) and TRBJ2-4, with D tentatively TRBD2 (7 bases). Trimming pared 5 bases from V and 4 bases from J, leaving 15 bases between. CDR3 length equals 15 residues. CDR1 is LGHDT and CDR2 is YNNKEL in the germline V gene (reference sequence). The CDR3 reads CASSTVGGGKNIQYF. Here the CDR3 DNA reads TGTGCCAGCAGCACAGTGGGAGGGGGTAAAAACATTCAGTACTTC.

The chain uses TRBV7-2 and TRBJ1-5; TRBD1 aligns across 7 bases. V lost 2 bases, J lost 4 bases, and 2 bases stayed unmatched. The germline gives CDR1 SGHTA, CDR2 FQGNSA. The CDR3 sequence is 14 residues long. The CDR3 nucleotides are TGTGCCAGCAGCTTAACGGGACAGAATCAGCCCCAGCATTTT. It is translated as CASSLTGQNQPQHF. Full variable domain (rest looked up from reference TRBV7-2 and TRBJ1-5): GAGVSQSPSNKVTEKGKDVELRCDPISGHTALYWYRQSLGQGLEFLIYFQGNSAPDKSGLPSDRFSAERTGGSVSTLTIQRTQQEDSAVYLCASSLTGQNQPQHFGDGTRLSIL.

This sequence joins TRBV5-1 and TRBJ2-7; 9 positions agree with TRBD1. The CDR3 is 14 residues long. Germline values: CDR1 SGHRS, CDR2 YFSETQ. V lost 5 bases to trimming and J lost 5 bases; unmatched junction nucleotides: 8. The CDR3 DNA reads as TGCGCCAGCAGGCCGACAGGGGGGGCCCACGAGCAGTACTTC. It specifies CASRPTGGAHEQYF. The whole variable domain, filled in from reference TRBV5-1 and TRBJ2-7, reads KAGVTQTPRYLIKTRGQQVTLSCSPISGHRSVSWYQQTPGQGLQFLFEYFSETQRNKGNFPGRFSGRQFSNSRSEMNVSTLELGDSALYLCASRPTGGAHEQYFGPGTRLTVT.

The genes are TRBV11-3 and TRBJ2-2; 7 bases line up with TRBD1. Germline assignment: CDR1 SGHNT and CDR2 YENEEA. The V segment lost 4 bases and the J segment 6 bases; nucleotides outside the gene matches: 8. The length of the CDR3 is 15 residues. CDR3 sequence reads: CASSSNRQGSGELFF. The DNA for the CDR3 is TGTGCCAGCAGCTCAAACCGACAGGGTTCCGGGGAGCTGTTTTTT.

The chain carries TRBV19 and TRBJ2-4; unclear D gene. CDR3 length: 14 amino acids. The ends were cut back, 8 bases at V and 0 bases at J, with 11 bases in the middle. Germline V gene lookup returns CDR1 LNHDA and CDR2 SQIVND (reference sequence). The CDR3 region has the DNA TGTGCCAGTCAAATTAACTTAGCCAAAAACATTCAGTACTTC. This codes for CASQINLAKNIQYF.

This clone occurred a few times. V usage is TRBV30 and J usage is TRBJ2-2; D perhaps matches TRBD1 (5 bases). V gave up 5 bases and J gave up 6 bases, with 13 bases separating them. The germline CDR1 and CDR2 sequences are GTSNPN and SVGIG (reference sequence). This CDR3 spans 13 amino acids. The chain's CDR3 is CAWQGTVPGELFF. CDR3 sequence (DNA): TGTGCCTGGCAGGGTACGGTCCCCGGGGAGCTGTTTTTT.

The chain couples TRBV10-3 to TRBJ1-2, with D perhaps matching TRBD1 (5 bases). Germline loops: CDR1 ENHRY, CDR2 SYGVKD. The V and J ends lost 7 bases and 4 bases respectively, with 13 bases between them. This CDR3 contains 13 residues. CDR3: CAITGGEGYGYTF. CDR3 in DNA: TGTGCCATCACGGGAGGGGAGGGCTATGGCTACACCTTC.

This rearrangement joins TRBV2 to TRBJ2-2; TRBD1 matches 9 bases. Germline values: CDR1 SNHLY, CDR2 FYNNEI. V shed 11 bases and J 1 base; nucleotides not matched to a gene: 8. There are 15 residues in the CDR3. CDR3 coding DNA: TGTGCCTGTTCTGGACAGGGGATGAACACCGGGGAGCTGTTTTTT. Its protein is CACSGQGMNTGELFF.

The rearrangement joins TRBV5-5 to TRBJ1-2; D unresolved. The CDR3 has 17 residues. Trimming stripped 4 bases from V and 4 bases from J, with 23 bases between. Germline CDR1 reads SGHKS; CDR2 reads YYEKEE (reference sequence). The CDR3 here is CASSPEGGDPLLYGYTF. Here the CDR3 DNA reads TGTGCCAGCAGCCCGGAAGGCGGCGACCCATTACTCTATGGCTACACCTTC.

J is TRBJ1-1 and V is TRBV4-3; D remains unclear. Trimming removed 1 base at V and 1 base at J, with 10 bases between. Germline CDR1 and CDR2: LGHNA and YSLEER. The CDR3 has 15 residues. This chain's CDR3 is CASSQVQMSNTEAFF. The CDR3 DNA reads TGCGCCAGCAGCCAAGTTCAGATGTCGAACACTGAAGCTTTCTTT.

V is TRBV4-2 and J is TRBJ1-5; TRBD1 might be the D (5 bases). The CDR3 consists of 13 residues. Trimming left V 4 bases short and J 6 bases short, with 10 bases between. The germline CDR1 and CDR2 sequences are LGHNA and YNFKEQ. The CDR3 loop is CASSLARVQPQHF. As DNA, the CDR3 is TGTGCCAGCAGCCTTGCCAGGGTTCAGCCCCAGCATTTT.